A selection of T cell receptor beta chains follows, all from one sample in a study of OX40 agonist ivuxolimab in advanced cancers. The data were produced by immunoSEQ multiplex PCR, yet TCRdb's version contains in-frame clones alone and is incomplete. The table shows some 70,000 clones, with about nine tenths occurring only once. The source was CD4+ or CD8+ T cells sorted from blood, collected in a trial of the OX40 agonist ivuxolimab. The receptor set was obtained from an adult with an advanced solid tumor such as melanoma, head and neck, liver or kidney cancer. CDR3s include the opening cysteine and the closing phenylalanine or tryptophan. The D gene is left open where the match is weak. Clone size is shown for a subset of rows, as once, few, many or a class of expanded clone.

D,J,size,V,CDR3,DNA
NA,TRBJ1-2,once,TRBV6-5,CASSPPNNYGYTF,TGTGCCAGCAGTCCACCCAATAACTATGGCTACACCTTC
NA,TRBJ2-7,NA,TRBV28,CASSRPGLASYEQYF,TGTGCCAGCAGTCGCCCGGGGTTGGCCTCCTACGAGCAGTACTTC
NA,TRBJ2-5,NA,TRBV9,CASSVNGGQQETQYF,TGTGCCAGCAGCGTAAACGGGGGCCAACAAGAGACCCAGTACTTC
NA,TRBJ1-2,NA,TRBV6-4,CASSANQGGRTSGYTF,TGTGCCAGCAGTGCTAACCAGGGTGGCAGGACCAGTGGCTACACCTTC
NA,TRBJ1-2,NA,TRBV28,CASLRWQSSNYGYTF,TGTGCCAGCCTGCGTTGGCAGTCATCTAACTATGGCTACACCTTC
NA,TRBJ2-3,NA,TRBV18,CASSPNGPPDTQYF,TGTGCCAGCTCACCGAATGGACCCCCAGATACGCAGTATTTT
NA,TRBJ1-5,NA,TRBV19,CASSIGHLNNQPQHF,TGTGCCAGTAGTATCGGGCATCTGAACAATCAGCCCCAGCATTTT
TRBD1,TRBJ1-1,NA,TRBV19,CASSEGARTEAFF,TGTGCCAGTAGCGAGGGGGCCCGGACTGAAGCTTTCTTT
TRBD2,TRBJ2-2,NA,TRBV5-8,CASSRPLAGDNTGELFF,TGTGCCAGCAGCCGCCCACTAGCGGGGGATAACACCGGGGAGCTGTTTTTT
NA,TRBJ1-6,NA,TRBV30,CAWSVGGRYNSPLHF,TGTGCCTGGAGTGTCGGGGGGAGGTATAATTCACCCCTCCACTTT
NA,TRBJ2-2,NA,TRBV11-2,CASRGTGTTGELFF,TGTGCCAGCAGGGGAACAGGGACCACCGGGGAGCTGTTTTTT
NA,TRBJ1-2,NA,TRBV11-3,CASSLGSSNYGYTF,TGTGCCAGCAGCTTAGGATCTTCTAACTATGGCTACACCTTC
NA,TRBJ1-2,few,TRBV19,CASTDGAVGTGNYGYTF,TGTGCCAGTACCGATGGGGCGGTAGGGACGGGTAACTATGGCTACACCTTC
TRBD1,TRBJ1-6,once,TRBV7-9,CASGARDRANSPLHF,TGTGCCAGCGGAGCCCGGGACAGGGCAAATTCACCCCTCCACTTT
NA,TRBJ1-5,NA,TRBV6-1,CASSLGGKPQHF,TGTGCCAGCAGTCTAGGCGGGAAGCCCCAGCATTTT
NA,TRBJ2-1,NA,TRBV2,CASSERGNNEQFF,TGTGCCAGCAGTGAACGGGGAAACAATGAGCAGTTCTTC
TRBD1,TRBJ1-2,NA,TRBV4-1,CASSQPAGGYGHTF,TGCGCCAGCAGCCAGCCGGCAGGGGGCTATGGCCACACCTTC
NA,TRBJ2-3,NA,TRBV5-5,CASSLISAADTQYF,TGTGCCAGCAGCTTGATTTCGGCGGCAGATACGCAGTATTTT
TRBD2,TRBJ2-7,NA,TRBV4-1,CASSQSPAGVYEQYF,TGCGCCAGCAGCCAGAGCCCAGCGGGGGTCTACGAGCAGTACTTC
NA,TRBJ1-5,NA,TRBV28,CASSRAGGGNQPQHF,TGTGCCAGCAGCCGCGCGGGGGGCGGGAATCAGCCCCAGCATTTT
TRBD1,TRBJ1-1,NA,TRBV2,CASIPAGGLNTEAFF,TGTGCCAGCATTCCGGCAGGGGGTCTGAACACTGAAGCTTTCTTT
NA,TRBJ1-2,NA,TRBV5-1,CASSAGQQVSYGYTF,TGCGCCAGCAGCGCCGGACAGCAAGTCTCCTATGGCTACACCTTC
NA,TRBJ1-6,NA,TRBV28,CASSFDGGDSPLHF,TGTGCCAGCAGTTTCGATGGAGGGGATTCACCCCTCCACTTT
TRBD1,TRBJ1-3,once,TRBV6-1,CASTQTGKGNTIYF,TGTGCCAGCACCCAGACAGGGAAGGGAAACACCATATATTTT
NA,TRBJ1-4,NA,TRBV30,CAWMGEGRKLFF,TGTGCCTGGATGGGCGAGGGTCGAAAACTGTTTTTT
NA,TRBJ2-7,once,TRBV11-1,CASSVGQISYEQYF,TGTGCCAGCAGCGTCGGACAGATCTCCTACGAGCAGTACTTC
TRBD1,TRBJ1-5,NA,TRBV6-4,CASSAGQGDQPQHF,TGTGCCAGCAGTGCGGGACAGGGGGATCAGCCCCAGCATTTT
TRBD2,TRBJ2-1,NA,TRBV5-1,CASSLVGLAGAVEQFF,TGCGCCAGCAGCTTGGTGGGACTAGCGGGGGCTGTTGAGCAGTTCTTC
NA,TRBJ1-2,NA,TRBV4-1,CASSLNRARGYTF,TGCGCCAGCAGCCTCAACAGAGCGAGAGGCTACACCTTC
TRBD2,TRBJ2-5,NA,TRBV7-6,CASSRGGAGETQYF,TGTGCCAGCAGCCGCGGGGGGGCCGGAGAGACCCAGTACTTC
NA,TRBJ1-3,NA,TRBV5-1,CASSLSLGSSGNTIYF,TGCGCCAGCAGCTTATCTCTCGGAAGCTCTGGAAACACCATATATTTT
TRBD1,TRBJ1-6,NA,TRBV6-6,CASSLTGSNSPLHF,TGTGCCAGCAGTTTGACAGGGTCTAATTCACCCCTCCACTTT
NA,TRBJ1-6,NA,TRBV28,CASSYAYNSPLHF,TGTGCCAGCAGCTACGCCTATAATTCACCCCTCCACTTT
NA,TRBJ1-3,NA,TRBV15,CATSRGLGGGNTIYF,TGTGCCACCAGCAGAGGACTGGGGGGAGGAAACACCATATATTTT
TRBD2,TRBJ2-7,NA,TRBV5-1,CASSPETSAYEQYF,TGCGCCAGCAGCCCGGAGACTAGCGCCTACGAGCAGTACTTC
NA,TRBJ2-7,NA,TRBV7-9,CASSSTYEQYF,TGTGCCAGCAGCTCTACCTACGAGCAGTACTTC
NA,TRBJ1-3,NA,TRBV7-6,CASSPATRFSGNTIYF,TGTGCCAGCAGCCCCGCCACGCGGTTCTCTGGAAACACCATATATTTT
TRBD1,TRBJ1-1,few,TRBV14,CASSPPSLWTGTEAFF,TGTGCCAGCAGCCCCCCATCGCTCTGGACAGGGACTGAAGCTTTCTTT
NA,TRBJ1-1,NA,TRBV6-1,CASASSGAGTEAFF,TGTGCCAGTGCCTCGTCGGGGGCTGGAACTGAAGCTTTCTTT
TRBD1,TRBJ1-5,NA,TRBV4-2,CASSPLAQGSQPQHF,TGTGCCAGCAGCCCTTTAGCACAGGGGAGTCAGCCCCAGCATTTT
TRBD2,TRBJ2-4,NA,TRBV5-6,CASSSRQGGVAKNIQYF,TGTGCCAGCAGCTCACGTCAGGGAGGGGTGGCCAAAAACATTCAGTACTTC
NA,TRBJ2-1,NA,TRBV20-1,CSAQPRDEQFF,TGCAGTGCTCAGCCGCGGGATGAGCAGTTCTTC
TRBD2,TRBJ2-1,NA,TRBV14,CASSQASSGVGNEQFF,TGTGCCAGCAGCCAAGCATCTAGCGGGGTTGGCAATGAGCAGTTCTTC
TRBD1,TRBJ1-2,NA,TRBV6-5,CASSLARTGTYGYTF,TGTGCCAGCAGCCTAGCCCGGACAGGGACCTATGGCTACACCTTC
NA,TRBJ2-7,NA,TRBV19,CASTQGPGTYEQYF,TGTGCCAGTACCCAGGGGCCGGGCACCTACGAGCAGTACTTC
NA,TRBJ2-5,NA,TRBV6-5,CASSLTRGRTQYF,TGTGCCAGCAGCCTGACTAGGGGCAGAACCCAGTACTTC
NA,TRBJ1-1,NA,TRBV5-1,CASSLSRYSTEAFF,TGCGCCAGCAGCTTGTCTCGATACAGCACTGAAGCTTTCTTT
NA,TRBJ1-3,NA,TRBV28,CASSSPHGRGNTIYF,TGTGCCAGCAGTTCCCCCCACGGGCGCGGAAACACCATATATTTT
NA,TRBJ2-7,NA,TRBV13,CASSLALGGYEQYF,TGTGCCAGCAGCTTGGCCTTGGGTGGTTACGAGCAGTACTTC
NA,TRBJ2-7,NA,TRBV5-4,CASNKAGTPFYEQYF,TGTGCCAGCAACAAAGCCGGGACTCCTTTCTACGAGCAGTACTTC